Each of the 26 T cell receptor beta chains below was sequenced from the same sample in a study of T-cell reconstitution after alpha-beta-depleted transplantation in children. Preparation of the TCRbeta library used unique molecular identifiers. TCRdb reprocessed the PCR reads via MiXCR and lists one record per CDR3 protein. The data contain around 580,000 distinct CDR3 sequences, more than 20% of them singletons. The sequenced sample was PBMCs, mostly from graft donor cells, obtained 360 days after TCRalphabeta/CD19-depleted stem cell transplant. These receptors were obtained from a boy under three years old who had a stem cell transplant for acute myeloid leukemia, so the T cells may come from the graft donor.

This chain uses TRBV15 with TRBJ1-5; D is unresolved. V was pared by 2 bases and J by 5 bases, with 7 bases between. CDR1 and CDR2 (germline): LNHNV, YYDKDF (reference sequence). The CDR3 has 13 amino acids. The CDR3 is CATSRQEDQPQHF. The CDR3, as DNA: TGTGCCACCAGCAGACAGGAGGATCAGCCCCAGCATTTT.

The V call is TRBV9, the J call TRBJ1-2; D might be TRBD1 (5 bases). Deletions cut 3 bases from V and 6 bases from J, with 9 bases between. CDR3 length equals 12 residues. Germline V gene lookup returns CDR1 SGDLS and CDR2 YYNGEE. CDR3 in DNA: TGTGCCAGCAGCGATCTAGGGGATGGCTACACCTTC. It specifies CASSDLGDGYTF.

This clonotype was detected a few times. This chain joins TRBV7-2 and TRBJ1-1; TRBD1 might be the D (6 bases). This CDR3 has 17 amino acids. V was cut by 2 bases and J by 0 bases, with 16 bases left in between. CDR1 and CDR2 (germline): SGHTA, FQGNSA. The CDR3 DNA reads as TGTGCCAGCAGCTTATCCGCAAACAGGGTTATGAACACTGAAGCTTTCTTT. This translates into CASSLSANRVMNTEAFF.

This clonotype was picked up a small number of times. The CDR3 sequence is CSASKTRGADTQYF. The CDR3 DNA reads as TGCAGTGCTAGTAAGACTAGGGGCGCAGATACGCAGTATTTT. V gene TRBV20-1 combines with J gene TRBJ2-3; perhaps TRBD2 as D (6 bases). Trimming cost V 3 bases and J 4 bases, with 14 bases left between them. Germline V gene sequence: CDR1 DFQATT, CDR2 SNEGSKA (reference sequence). CDR3 length: 14 residues.

This clonotype was detected a few times. This may arise from a read error, as a much more abundant clone is one base away. The conserved final phenylalanine or tryptophan is absent from the CDR3, which likely points to a read error. This chain uses TRBV20-1 with TRBJ2-2, with D possibly being TRBD2 (5 bases). Germline V lookup: CDR1 DFQATT, CDR2 SNEGSKA (reference sequence). This CDR3 spans 14 amino acids. Trimming stripped 3 bases from V and 4 bases from J, with 12 bases between. CDR3 protein: CSASHAGITGELFV. CDR3 sequence (DNA): TGCAGTGCTAGTCACGCCGGGATCACCGGGGAGCTGTTTGTT.

The rearrangement links TRBV29-1 to TRBJ2-3, with D tentatively TRBD1 or TRBD2 (7 bases each). Germline V lookup: CDR1 SQVTM, CDR2 ANQGSEA. The CDR3 contains 16 residues. Trimming removed 4 bases from V and 6 bases from J, with 23 bases in between. Here the CDR3 DNA reads TGCAGCGTTGTGACAGGGCTGGGGGGGCGCGGGGATACGCAGTATTTT. Residues: CSVVTGLGGRGDTQYF.

There are many counts of this clonotype. This chain uses TRBV5-5 with TRBJ2-3; D is possibly TRBD1 (6 bases). Trimming pared 0 bases from V and 2 bases from J, leaving 13 bases between. This CDR3 is 16 amino acids long. Germline CDR1 reads SGHKS; CDR2 reads YYEKEE (reference sequence). The CDR3 DNA reads TGTGCCAGCAGCTTGGTCAGGGGTGAGGACACAGATACGCAGTATTTT. This encodes CASSLVRGEDTDTQYF. The full variable domain, with the rest looked up from reference TRBV5-5 and TRBJ2-3, is DAGVTQSPTHLIKTRGQQVTLRCSPISGHKSVSWYQQVLGQGPQFIFQYYEKEERGRGNFPDRFSARQFPNYSSELNVNALLLGDSALYLCASSLVRGEDTDTQYFGPGTRLTVL.

This clonotype was seen at least ten times. V is TRBV20-1 and J is TRBJ2-2; 9 nucleotides agree with TRBD2. Germline V lookup: CDR1 DFQATT, CDR2 SNEGSKA (reference sequence). This CDR3 spans 15 amino acids. J gave up 7 bases and V 0 bases, and 6 bases lay outside the gene matches. CDR3 loop: CSARDVTSGNGELFF. The DNA for the CDR3 is TGCAGTGCTAGAGATGTGACTAGCGGTAACGGGGAGCTGTTTTTT.

This clonotype was counted ten times or more. The rearrangement joins TRBV28 to TRBJ2-7; D gene unclear. Trimming shortened V by 8 bases and J by 3 bases, and 20 bases separated the two germline ends. Germline V CDR1 and CDR2: MDHEN, SYDVKM. The CDR3 spans 15 residues. Written as DNA, the CDR3 is TGTGCCAGCCGGTCCCCCTCCCAAAATCGCTACGAGCAGTACGTC. Residues: CASRSPSQNRYEQYV.

The chain uses TRBV9 and TRBJ2-5; 7 nucleotides line up with TRBD1. Losses at the gene ends were 4 bases for V and 3 bases for J; bases not matched to a gene: 3. The CDR3 has 13 residues. Germline V gene sequence: CDR1 SGDLS, CDR2 YYNGEE. CDR3 residues: CASSFRGKETQYF. As DNA, the CDR3 is TGTGCCAGCAGCTTCAGGGGGAAAGAGACCCAGTACTTC.

This clonotype has more than one count but fewer than ten. The chain couples TRBV20-1 to TRBJ1-6, with 7 positions matching TRBD1. CDR1 is DFQATT, CDR2 SNEGSKA, per germline (reference sequence). CDR3 size: 13 residues. V lost 5 bases, J lost 9 bases, and 7 bases stayed unmatched. CDR3 nucleotide sequence: TGCAGTGCTCACCAGGGGGGGCTTTCACCCCTCCACTTT. As protein: CSAHQGGLSPLHF.

This clonotype appeared a few times. This chain links TRBV5-1 with TRBJ2-7; D is unclear. Germline CDR1 and CDR2: SGHRS and YFSETQ. V gave up 0 bases and J gave up 6 bases, with 10 bases separating them. The CDR3 runs to 13 residues. This CDR3 is CASSLALWGEQYF. The CDR3 DNA is TGCGCCAGCAGCTTGGCCCTCTGGGGCGAGCAGTACTTC.

The V and J genes are TRBV7-3 and TRBJ2-3; TRBD2 might be the D (5 bases). Germline V CDR1 and CDR2: SGHTA, FQGTGA. There are 15 residues in the CDR3. V lost 1 base and J 1 base, leaving 9 bases between the germline ends. The CDR3 is CASSLNEGGTDTQYF. The CDR3 nucleotides are TGTGCCAGCAGCTTAAACGAGGGCGGCACAGATACGCAGTATTTT.

This clonotype showed up many times. The chain recombines TRBV20-1 with TRBJ2-1; 8 nucleotides agree with TRBD1. The CDR3 loop spans 14 amino acids. Germline CDR1 is DFQATT and CDR2 is SNEGSKA (reference sequence). Losses at the gene ends were 3 bases for V and 4 bases for J; bases not matched to a gene: 5. CDR3 nucleotide sequence: TGCAGTGCTAGGAGGACAGGGCTTTACAATGAGCAGTTCTTC. This translates into CSARRTGLYNEQFF.

The V gene is TRBV29-1, the J gene TRBJ1-1, with D hard to call. The V and J ends lost 4 bases and 6 bases respectively, with 6 bases between them. The CDR3 has 10 residues. In germline, CDR1 is SQVTM, CDR2 ANQGSEA. The CDR3 DNA reads as TGCAGCGTTGGAATGGCTGAAGCTTTCTTT. Residues: CSVGMAEAFF.

There are a few counts of this clonotype. The chain carries TRBV7-8 and TRBJ1-1; no definite D call. This CDR3 spans 12 amino acids. Per the germline V gene, CDR1 is SGHVS and CDR2 is FQNEAQ. V gave up 4 bases and J gave up 4 bases, with 7 bases separating them. The CDR3 loop reads CASSSLGTEAFF. Written as DNA, the CDR3 is TGTGCCAGCAGCTCGTTGGGCACTGAAGCTTTCTTT.

V usage is TRBV11-2 and J usage is TRBJ2-7, with 7 bases that match TRBD1. J was trimmed by 0 bases and V by 5 bases; bases with no gene match: 10. The germline V gene has CDR1 SGHAT and CDR2 FQNNGV. The CDR3 consists of 16 residues. The CDR3: CASSLDRSFGSYEQYV. CDR3 nucleotide sequence: TGTGCCAGCAGCCTGGACAGGAGCTTTGGCTCCTACGAGCAGTACGTC.

The count of this clonotype is one. The rearrangement links TRBV5-5 to TRBJ2-7; D may correspond to TRBD1 or TRBD2 (5 bases each). Deletions cut 3 bases from V and 2 bases from J, with 15 bases between. The CDR3 extends over 15 amino acids. Germline-derived CDR1 and CDR2 are SGHKS and YYEKEE (reference sequence). Here the CDR3 reads CASSSYGTGTYEQYV. The DNA of the CDR3 is TGTGCCAGCAGCTCGTACGGGACCGGAACCTACGAGCAGTACGTC.

The chain uses TRBV28 and TRBJ2-7; TRBD2 might be the D (5 bases). V lost 2 bases and J 0 bases, leaving 11 bases between the germline ends. CDR1 is MDHEN and CDR2 is SYDVKM in the germline V gene. This CDR3 is 15 amino acids long. CDR3 bases: TGTGCCAGCAGTTTAGGAACTACTAGCTCCTACGAGCAGTACGTC. Encoded protein: CASSLGTTSSYEQYV.

This chain uses TRBV28 with TRBJ1-1; D remains unclear. V was clipped by 5 bases and J by 1 base, with 20 bases between them. The germline V gene encodes CDR1 MDHEN and CDR2 SYDVKM. This CDR3 has 17 residues. CDR3 in amino acids: CASSPSPTDHPNTEAFF. The CDR3 nucleotides read TGTGCCAGCAGTCCAAGTCCTACGGATCACCCGAACACTGAAGCTTTCTTT.

The V and J genes are TRBV7-8 and TRBJ1-2; D is possibly TRBD1 (5 bases). Germline V CDR1 and CDR2: SGHVS, FQNEAQ. The CDR3 spans 15 residues. Between the trimmed V and J ends, which lost 7 bases and 1 base, there was a span of 16 bases. The CDR3 sequence: CASKAETANNYGYTF. DNA for the CDR3: TGTGCCAGCAAAGCCGAGACAGCAAATAACTATGGCTACACCTTC.

The chain joins TRBV6-1 to TRBJ2-4; tentatively, D is TRBD1 (6 bases). V was shortened by 5 bases and J by 8 bases, with 16 bases between the two germline ends. The CDR3 length is 14 residues. Germline-derived CDR1 and CDR2 are MNHNS and SASEGT. In DNA form, the CDR3 reads TGTGCCAGCAGTCCTTGGACAGAGGGTGACATTCAGTACTTC. Translating gives CASSPWTEGDIQYF.

This clonotype was counted between two and nine times. The gene calls are TRBV2 and TRBJ2-7; D is uncertain. CDR1 is SNHLY, CDR2 FYNNEI, per germline. The CDR3 is made up of 11 amino acids. V was shortened by 8 bases and J by 3 bases, with 8 bases between the two germline ends. CDR3 in DNA: TGTGCCAGCGCAAGGGACTACGAGCAGTACTTC. Its translation: CASARDYEQYF.

This clonotype was observed many times. The gene calls are TRBV12-3 or TRBV12-4 and TRBJ1-6; a possible D gene is TRBD1 (5 bases). V was cut by 2 bases and J by 10 bases, with 6 bases left in between. The CDR3 has 12 residues. CDR3 region: CASSLQGSPLHF. In nucleotides, the CDR3 is TGTGCCAGCAGTTTACAGGGCTCACCCCTCCACTTT.

This chain connects TRBV4-3 to TRBJ2-1; the match to TRBD1 covers 9 bases. The CDR3 is made up of 13 amino acids. The germline CDR1 and CDR2 sequences are LGHNA and YSLEER. The V and J ends lost 4 bases and 14 bases, in that order; junction bases with no gene match: 9. CDR3 DNA: TGCGCCAGCAGCCGGGGACAGGGAGGGTTTGAGTTCTTC. This encodes CASSRGQGGFEFF.

J is TRBJ2-1 and V is TRBV11-3, with D possibly matching TRBD2 (5 bases). The germline V gene encodes CDR1 SGHNT and CDR2 YENEEA. The CDR3 is 15 amino acids. Between the trimmed V and J ends, which lost 5 bases and 0 bases, there was a span of 11 bases. The CDR3 sequence is CASSILALSYNEQFF. The CDR3 DNA sequence: TGTGCCAGCAGCATCCTAGCCCTCTCCTACAATGAGCAGTTCTTC.